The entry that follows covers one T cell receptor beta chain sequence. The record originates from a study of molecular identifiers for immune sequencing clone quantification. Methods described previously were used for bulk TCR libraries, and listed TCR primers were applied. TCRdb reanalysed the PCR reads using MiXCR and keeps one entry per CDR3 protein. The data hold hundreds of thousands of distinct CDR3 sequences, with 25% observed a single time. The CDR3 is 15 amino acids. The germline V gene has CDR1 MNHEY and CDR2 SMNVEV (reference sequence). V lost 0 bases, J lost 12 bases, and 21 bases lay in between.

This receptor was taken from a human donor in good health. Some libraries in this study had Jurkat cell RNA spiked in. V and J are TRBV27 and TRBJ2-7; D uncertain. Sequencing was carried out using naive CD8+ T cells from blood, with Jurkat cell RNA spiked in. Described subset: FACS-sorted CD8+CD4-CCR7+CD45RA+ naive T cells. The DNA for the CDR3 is TGTGCCAGCAGTTTATCGACCCCTCCCCCGATGGCGCCGTACTTC. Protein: CASSLSTPPPMAPYF.